A single sample is the source of the 30 T cell receptor beta chains below, sequenced in a study of T cell responses to AZD1222 COVID-19 vaccine. Using immunoSEQ multiplex PCR, the repertoire was profiled, and TCRdb retains in-frame clones only, with some absent. The top ten hold 24% of the sample, which has around 72,000 clones, over 75% seen once. The sequencing used peripheral blood, collected on day 0 of AZD1222 vaccination. The receptors come from an adult in good health.

This chain connects TRBV5-4 to TRBJ1-2; the D is unclear. Looked up from germline, CDR1 is SGHNT and CDR2 is YYREEE (reference sequence). This CDR3 contains 15 residues. Trimming removed 4 bases at V and 5 bases at J, with 18 bases between. CDR3 region: CASSEDLQNQYGYTF. CDR3 nucleotide sequence: TGTGCCAGCAGCGAGGATCTACAAAACCAGTATGGCTACACCTTC.

The rearrangement joins TRBV10-3 to TRBJ1-1; no clear D gene. V was trimmed by 2 bases and J by 3 bases, leaving 13 bases between them. Germline CDR1 reads ENHRY; CDR2 reads SYGVKD. This CDR3 is 15 amino acids long. For the CDR3, the DNA is TGTGCCATCAGTGAGGCCCTCGGGTCCTACACTGAAGCTTTCTTT. It specifies CAISEALGSYTEAFF.

This clone turned up a few times. This chain links TRBV11-2 with TRBJ2-6, with D tentatively TRBD2 (6 bases). Germline V CDR1 and CDR2: SGHAT, FQNNGV. The CDR3 has 14 residues. Trimming removed 1 base at V and 10 bases at J, with 11 bases between. CDR3 protein: CASSLVAGRNVLTF. The CDR3 nucleotides read TGTGCCAGCAGCTTAGTTGCCGGGAGAAACGTCCTGACTTTC.

This clone was picked up one time. The chain joins TRBV7-8 to TRBJ1-1; D perhaps matches TRBD1 (5 bases). Germline lookup yields CDR1 SGHVS and CDR2 FQNEAQ. V was pared by 3 bases and J by 5 bases, with 13 bases between. This CDR3 has 14 residues. The CDR3 reads CASSLTQGSTEAFF. The CDR3 region has the DNA TGTGCCAGCAGCTTGACTCAGGGAAGTACTGAAGCTTTCTTT.

This rearrangement joins TRBV7-9 to TRBJ2-2, with D possibly called TRBD1 or TRBD2 (5 bases each). Between the trimmed V and J ends, which lost 5 bases and 4 bases, there was a span of 14 bases. The germline gives CDR1 SEHNR, CDR2 FQNEAQ (reference sequence). This CDR3 spans 15 amino acids. CDR3 protein: CASSGRVGSTGELFF. The CDR3 DNA reads as TGTGCCAGCAGCGGCAGGGTAGGGAGCACCGGGGAGCTGTTTTTT.

The CDR3 DNA is TGTGCCAGCAGCGCGGTCCCGGAGAGCAATCAGCCCCAGCATTTT. It specifies CASSAVPESNQPQHF. This sequence joins TRBV9 and TRBJ1-5; D call uncertain. The CDR3 is made up of 15 amino acids. Germline V gene lookup returns CDR1 SGDLS and CDR2 YYNGEE. The V gene lost 3 bases and the J gene lost 1 base, with 11 bases spanning the gap.

The gene calls are TRBV28 and TRBJ1-1; TRBD1 is a possible D gene (5 bases). V shed 6 bases and J shed 8 bases, with 13 bases lying between them. This CDR3 is 12 amino acids long. Germline CDR1 MDHEN, CDR2 SYDVKM. Here the CDR3 reads CASRPGTREAFF. CDR3 nucleotides: TGTGCCAGCAGACCCGGGACCCGAGAAGCTTTCTTT.

This clone occurred once. This chain connects TRBV30 to TRBJ1-4; D unresolved. Trimming removed 2 bases at V and 4 bases at J, with 14 bases between. The CDR3 extends over 15 amino acids. The germline CDR1 and CDR2 sequences are GTSNPN and SVGIG (reference sequence). The CDR3 protein is CAWSPIASVNEKLFF. In DNA form, the CDR3 reads TGTGCCTGGAGTCCTATAGCATCCGTTAATGAAAAACTGTTTTTT.

This clone has just a few counts. The V call is TRBV29-1, the J call TRBJ1-1; 7 nucleotides align to TRBD1. CDR1 is SQVTM and CDR2 is ANQGSEA in the germline V gene. The CDR3 totals 11 residues. V lost 2 bases, J lost 9 bases, and 3 bases stayed unmatched. CDR3: CSVERGQKAFF. In DNA, the CDR3 is TGCAGCGTTGAACGGGGACAGAAAGCTTTCTTT.

The genes are TRBV4-2 and TRBJ1-6; D is uncertain. The germline V gene has CDR1 LGHNA and CDR2 YNFKEQ. CDR3 length: 19 residues. Trimming removed 0 bases at V and 0 bases at J, with 15 bases between. This CDR3 is CASSQEALRLSSYNSPLHF. The CDR3 coding sequence is TGTGCCAGCAGCCAAGAAGCCCTTCGACTGAGCTCCTATAATTCACCCCTCCACTTT.

This sequence joins TRBV15 and TRBJ1-2; no definite D call. This CDR3 comprises 11 residues. The V end was cut by 5 bases, the J end by 2 bases, with 3 bases between. Germline V gives CDR1 LNHNV, CDR2 YYDKDF (reference sequence). The CDR3 bases are TGTGCCACCAGCGACAACTATGGCTACACCTTC. Its protein product is CATSDNYGYTF.

V and J are TRBV5-1 and TRBJ2-7, with a tentative D call TRBD1 (6 bases). Germline V gene sequence: CDR1 SGHRS, CDR2 YFSETQ. V was shortened by 4 bases and J by 3 bases, with 17 bases between the two germline ends. The CDR3 is 15 amino acids. CDR3 loop: CASSLTGTRVYEQYF. CDR3 in DNA: TGCGCCAGCAGCCTAACAGGGACGAGGGTCTACGAGCAGTACTTC.

This chain links TRBV7-9 with TRBJ2-7; D possibly corresponds to TRBD2 (6 bases). CDR1 is SEHNR, CDR2 FQNEAQ, per germline (reference sequence). V was pared by 5 bases and J by 3 bases, with 14 bases between. This CDR3 has 14 residues. The CDR3 is CASSPGGELYEQYF. CDR3 DNA sequence: TGTGCCAGCAGCCCGGGCGGGGAACTCTACGAGCAGTACTTC.

The chain is built from TRBV10-3 and TRBJ2-3; 11 bases agree with TRBD2. Germline V gene sequence: CDR1 ENHRY, CDR2 SYGVKD. The CDR3 runs to 15 residues. The J segment lost 0 bases and the V segment lost 8 bases, leaving 4 bases of the junction unmatched. As DNA, the CDR3 is TGTGCCATCGGGGGACTAGCGGAGAGCACAGATACGCAGTATTTT. Its translation: CAIGGLAESTDTQYF.

CDR3 sequence reads: CASSLGQITEAFF. Here the CDR3 DNA reads TGCGCCAGCAGCTTGGGACAGATCACTGAAGCTTTCTTT. This chain joins TRBV5-1 and TRBJ1-1, with TRBD1 as a possible D gene (5 bases). Germline V gives CDR1 SGHRS, CDR2 YFSETQ. The CDR3 is 13 amino acids. Trimming cost V 0 bases and J 4 bases, with 7 bases left between them.

This chain joins TRBV29-1 and TRBJ1-2; D remains unclear. The V gene's germline CDR1 is SQVTM and CDR2 ANQGSEA. V was trimmed by 1 base and J by 9 bases, leaving 12 bases between them. This CDR3 comprises 12 residues. The CDR3, as DNA: TGCAGCGTTGAAGGAGTCCGTTATAGCTACACCTTC. Translating gives CSVEGVRYSYTF.

The chain joins TRBV29-1 to TRBJ1-4, with a weak D call TRBD1 (6 bases). The CDR3 has 13 amino acids. Trimming took 6 bases from V and 7 from J, leaving 15 bases between them. Germline CDR1 reads SQVTM; CDR2 reads ANQGSEA. CDR3: CSVKDSESEKLFF. In DNA, the CDR3 is TGCAGCGTAAAGGACAGTGAGTCTGAAAAACTGTTTTTT.

CDR3 residues: CASSERGGTEDNQPQHF. In nucleotides, the CDR3 is TGCGCCAGCAGTGAGCGTGGGGGGACAGAGGACAATCAGCCCCAGCATTTT. The V and J genes are TRBV10-1 and TRBJ1-5; 7 bases are a match to TRBD1. Per the germline V gene, CDR1 is WNHNN and CDR2 is SYGVQD (reference sequence). The junction had 10 bases not matched to a gene; V was cut back by 2 bases and J by 3 bases. The CDR3 loop spans 17 amino acids.

The chain joins TRBV6-2 or TRBV6-3 to TRBJ1-2, with TRBD1 matching 10 bases. The CDR3 has 16 amino acids. In germline, CDR1 is MNHEY, CDR2 SVGEGT. Trimming removed 4 bases from V and 4 bases from J; junction bases left unmatched: 9. The CDR3 sequence is CASSSLRTGGTYGYTF. As DNA, the CDR3 is TGTGCCAGCAGTTCTCTGCGGACAGGGGGGACCTATGGCTACACCTTC.

The chain recombines TRBV7-2 with TRBJ2-3; D ambiguous. Germline V gene sequence: CDR1 SGHTA, CDR2 FQGNSA. There are 15 residues in the CDR3. V was pared by 5 bases and J by 3 bases, with 15 bases between. CDR3 region: CASSPLIATTDTQYF. CDR3 DNA: TGTGCCAGCAGCCCCTTGATAGCTACTACAGATACGCAGTATTTT.

V usage is TRBV6-1 and J usage is TRBJ2-1; D gene unclear. Trimming shortened V by 4 bases and J by 2 bases, and 15 bases separated the two germline ends. The CDR3 totals 16 residues. Per the germline V gene, CDR1 is MNHNS and CDR2 is SASEGT. CDR3 bases: TGTGCCAGCAGTGTCTCACTCGTAGGCGCCTACAATGAGCAGTTCTTC. Its translation: CASSVSLVGAYNEQFF.

Written as DNA, the CDR3 is TGTGCCTGCGTCATCGGTACTGAAGCTTTCTTT. Protein sequence: CACVIGTEAFF. The V gene is TRBV30, the J gene TRBJ1-1; D not certain. CDR1 and CDR2 from the germline V gene are GTSNPN and SVGIG (reference sequence). V lost 6 bases and J lost 5, with 10 bases in between. This CDR3 region has 11 residues. Combining the CDR3 with reference TRBV30 and TRBJ1-1 gives the whole variable domain SQTIHQWPATLVQPVGSPLSLECTVEGTSNPNLYWYRQAAGRGLQLLFYSVGIGQISSEVPQNLSASRPQDRQFILSSKKLLLSDSGFYLCACVIGTEAFFGQGTRLTVV.

The chain carries TRBV30 and TRBJ1-3; no definite D call. The length of the CDR3 is 13 residues. CDR1 and CDR2 from the germline V gene are GTSNPN and SVGIG (reference sequence). V lost 2 bases, J lost 3 bases, and 8 bases lay in between. CDR3 protein: CAWSPFHGNTIYF. DNA for the CDR3: TGTGCCTGGAGTCCATTCCATGGAAACACCATATATTTT.

Here the CDR3 reads CASRTGQAGTEAFF. DNA of the CDR3: TGTGCCAGCAGGACAGGACAGGCTGGGACTGAAGCTTTCTTT. The gene calls are TRBV7-9 and TRBJ1-1, with 7 bases that match TRBD1. Trimming removed 6 bases from V and 5 bases from J; junction bases left unmatched: 9. The CDR3 covers 14 residues. The germline V gene encodes CDR1 SEHNR and CDR2 FQNEAQ (reference sequence).

This chain connects TRBV5-6 to TRBJ2-7; D possibly uses TRBD1 or TRBD2 (5 bases each). The V and J ends lost 2 bases and 6 bases respectively, with 15 bases between them. The CDR3 has 14 amino acids. In germline, CDR1 is SGHDT, CDR2 YYEEEE. In DNA, the CDR3 is TGTGCCAGCAGCTTTATCTCGGCCGGGGCCGAGCAGTACTTC. This codes for CASSFISAGAEQYF.

This clone was observed a few times. CDR3 loop: CASRVFDQPQHF. CDR3 coding DNA: TGTGCCAGTAGAGTGTTCGATCAGCCCCAGCATTTT. V gene TRBV19 combines with J gene TRBJ1-5; D is unresolved. The CDR3 has 12 residues. V lost 6 bases and J 5 bases, leaving 8 bases between the germline ends. From germline, CDR1 is LNHDA and CDR2 SQIVND (reference sequence).

The gene calls are TRBV5-8 and TRBJ1-3; D possibly corresponds to TRBD1 (5 bases). Trimming took 4 bases from V and 1 from J, leaving 18 bases between them. CDR1 is SGHTS, CDR2 YDEGEE, per germline. The length of the CDR3 is 17 residues. CDR3 amino acids: CASSPTGTIFSGNTIYF. In DNA, the CDR3 is TGTGCCAGCAGCCCAACCGGGACTATCTTTTCTGGAAACACCATATATTTT.

This sequence joins TRBV5-8 and TRBJ1-1; unclear D gene. Germline loops: CDR1 SGHTS, CDR2 YDEGEE. Trimming shortened V by 5 bases and J by 0 bases, and 8 bases separated the two germline ends. CDR3 length equals 13 residues. The CDR3 sequence: CASRGSVNTEAFF. CDR3 bases: TGTGCCAGCAGGGGGTCGGTGAACACTGAAGCTTTCTTT.

The V call is TRBV7-3, the J call TRBJ2-3; no definite D call. Between the trimmed V and J ends, which lost 1 base and 7 bases, there was a span of 12 bases. Per germline, CDR1 SGHTA and CDR2 FQGTGA. CDR3 length equals 14 residues. The CDR3 here is CASSLSGLVNTQYF. CDR3 nucleotides: TGTGCCAGCAGCTTAAGCGGTTTGGTCAATACGCAGTATTTT.

The chain links TRBV30 to TRBJ1-4, with D possibly being TRBD1 (5 bases). V dropped 0 bases and J dropped 11 bases, with 19 bases sitting between them. Germline V CDR1 and CDR2: GTSNPN, SVGIG (reference sequence). The length of the CDR3 is 15 residues. For the CDR3, the DNA is TGTGCCTGGAGTGTCCCTCGGCAGGGTGCAGAGAAACTGTTTTTT. This encodes CAWSVPRQGAEKLFF.